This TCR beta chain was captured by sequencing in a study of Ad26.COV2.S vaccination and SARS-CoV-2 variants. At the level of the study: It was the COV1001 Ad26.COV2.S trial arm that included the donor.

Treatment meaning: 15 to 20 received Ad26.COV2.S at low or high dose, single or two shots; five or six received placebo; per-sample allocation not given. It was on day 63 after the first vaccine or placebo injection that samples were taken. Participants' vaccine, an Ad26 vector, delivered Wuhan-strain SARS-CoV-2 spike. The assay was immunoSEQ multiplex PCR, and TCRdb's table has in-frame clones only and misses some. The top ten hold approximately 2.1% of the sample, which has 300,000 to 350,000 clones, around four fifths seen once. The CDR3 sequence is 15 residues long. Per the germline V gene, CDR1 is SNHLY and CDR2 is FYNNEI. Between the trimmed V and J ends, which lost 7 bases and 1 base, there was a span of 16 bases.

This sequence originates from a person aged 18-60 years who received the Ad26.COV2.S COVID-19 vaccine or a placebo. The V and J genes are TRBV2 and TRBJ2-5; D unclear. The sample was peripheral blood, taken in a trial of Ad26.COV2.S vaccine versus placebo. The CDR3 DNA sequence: TGTGCCAGCAACGAACCCAACCCGTTCCAAGAGACCCAGTACTTC. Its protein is CASNEPNPFQETQYF.